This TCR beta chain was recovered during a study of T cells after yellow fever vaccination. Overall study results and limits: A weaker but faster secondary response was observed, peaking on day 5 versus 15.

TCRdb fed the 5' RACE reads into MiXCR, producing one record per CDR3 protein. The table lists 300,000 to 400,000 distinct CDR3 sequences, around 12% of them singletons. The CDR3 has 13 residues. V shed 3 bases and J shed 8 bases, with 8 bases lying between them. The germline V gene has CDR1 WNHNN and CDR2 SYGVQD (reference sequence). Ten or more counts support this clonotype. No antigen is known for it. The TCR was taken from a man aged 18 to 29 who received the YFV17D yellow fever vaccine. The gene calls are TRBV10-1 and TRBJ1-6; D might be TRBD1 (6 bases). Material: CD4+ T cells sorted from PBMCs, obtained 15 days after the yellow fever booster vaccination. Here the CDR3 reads CASSDRTDSPLHF. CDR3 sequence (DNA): TGCGCCAGCAGTGACCGGACAGATTCACCCCTCCACTTT.